These 22 T cell receptor beta chains were sequenced from one sample in a study of blood T cell repertoires in COVID-19. Assay used: immunoSEQ multiplex PCR; TCRdb lists only in-frame clones, some missing. Seen here are about 260,000 clones, almost 85% observed once, and the top ten hold under 2%. Sequenced material: peripheral blood. The receptors stem from a woman aged 80 or older with acute or convalescent COVID-19.

The J gene is TRBJ1-1, the V gene TRBV18, with 9 bases aligning to TRBD1. The CDR3 runs 16 residues. The V gene's germline CDR1 is KGHSH and CDR2 LQKENI. V dropped 3 bases and J dropped 0; count of bases not matched to a gene: 5. The CDR3 coding sequence is TGTGCCAGCTCACCCGGGACAGGGACAATGAACACTGAAGCTTTCTTT. The encoded protein is CASSPGTGTMNTEAFF. The full variable domain, rest sourced from reference TRBV18 and TRBJ1-1, is NAGVMQNPRHLVRRRGQEARLRCSPMKGHSHVYWYRQLPEEGLKFMVYLQKENIIDESGMPKERFSAEFPKEGPSILRIQQVVRGDSAAYFCASSPGTGTMNTEAFFGQGTRLTVV.

J is TRBJ1-2 and V is TRBV5-1; 9 bases agree with TRBD1. Trimming at V came to 3 bases and at J to 2 bases, leaving 2 bases not matched to a gene. The germline V gene has CDR1 SGHRS and CDR2 YFSETQ. CDR3 length: 14 amino acids. CDR3 sequence reads: CASSSGTGNYGYTF. In DNA, the CDR3 is TGCGCCAGCAGCTCTGGGACAGGGAACTATGGCTACACCTTC.

The J gene is TRBJ1-4, the V gene TRBV7-9, with TRBD1 matching 8 bases. The length of the CDR3 is 11 residues. Trimming removed 5 bases from V and 11 bases from J; junction bases left unmatched: 1. Germline lookup yields CDR1 SEHNR and CDR2 FQNEAQ (reference sequence). CDR3 nucleotide sequence: TGTGCCAGCAGCAGACAGGGGAAACTGTTTTTT. Its protein is CASSRQGKLFF.

The chain carries TRBV5-1 and TRBJ2-3; TRBD2 agrees at 7 bases. Germline V gene data show CDR1 as SGHRS and CDR2 as YFSETQ. The junction had 8 bases not matched to a gene; V was cut back by 4 bases and J by 3 bases. The CDR3 sequence is 15 residues long. The CDR3 DNA reads TGCGCCAGCAGCGTAATGATGGGGGGGACAGATACGCAGTATTTT. Protein product: CASSVMMGGTDTQYF.

The J gene is TRBJ2-7, the V gene TRBV11-1; 8 nucleotides line up with TRBD1. Trimming at V came to 2 bases and at J to 6 bases, leaving 9 bases not matched to a gene. Germline V CDR1 and CDR2: SGHAT, FQDESV (reference sequence). The CDR3 is 15 amino acids. The CDR3 nucleotides are TGTGCCAGCAGCTTAAGGACAGGGAAGGGTTCCGAGCAGTACTTC. It is translated as CASSLRTGKGSEQYF.

This chain joins TRBV4-1 and TRBJ1-4, with TRBD1 identical over 8 bases. From germline, CDR1 is MGHRA and CDR2 YSYEKL. This CDR3 has 15 amino acids. V was clipped by 2 bases and J by 3 bases; unmatched bases: 2. Here the CDR3 reads CASSQRDRSNEKLFF. In DNA, the CDR3 is TGCGCCAGCAGCCAACGGGACAGGTCTAATGAAAAACTGTTTTTT.

The chain combines TRBV5-4 with TRBJ1-1; D is undetermined. In germline, CDR1 is SGHNT, CDR2 YYREEE (reference sequence). The CDR3 has 13 residues. Trimming pared 5 bases from V and 3 bases from J, leaving 11 bases between. The CDR3 spells CASRRFTDTEAFF. The CDR3 DNA is TGTGCCAGCAGACGCTTCACGGACACTGAAGCTTTCTTT.

The V call is TRBV19, the J call TRBJ2-1; TRBD1 agrees at 7 bases. Germline loops: CDR1 LNHDA, CDR2 SQIVND (reference sequence). V lost 5 bases, J lost 8 bases, and 3 bases stayed unmatched. This CDR3 region has 12 residues. CDR3 sequence reads: CASSPQGDEQFF. The CDR3, as DNA: TGTGCCAGTAGTCCCCAGGGGGATGAGCAGTTCTTC.

This clone was recorded a few times. This chain uses TRBV5-4 with TRBJ2-7, with TRBD2 identical over 13 bases. In germline, CDR1 is SGHNT, CDR2 YYREEE (reference sequence). The CDR3 runs 14 residues. V shed 1 base, J shed 13 bases, and the junction held 8 bases outside the gene matches. Here the CDR3 reads CASSLTGTSGAAYF. The CDR3 nucleotides read TGTGCCAGCAGCTTGACCGGGACTAGCGGGGCAGCATACTTC.

The chain has TRBV5-6 and TRBJ2-1; D possibly corresponds to TRBD1 (5 bases). Germline lookup yields CDR1 SGHDT and CDR2 YYEEEE. The germline V and J ends were trimmed by 2 bases and 6 bases, with 15 bases remaining between them. This CDR3 has 15 residues. In DNA form, the CDR3 reads TGTGCCAGCAGCTTCCGGGCAGGGTTTACCAATGAGCAGTTCTTC. Translation: CASSFRAGFTNEQFF.

This clone was seen once. This chain uses TRBV2 with TRBJ1-5; 7 positions match TRBD1. Trimming cost V 6 bases and J 7 bases; bases outside gene matches: 6. CDR3 length: 13 amino acids. The germline gives CDR1 SNHLY, CDR2 FYNNEI. The CDR3 is CASSLQGGQPQHF. As DNA, the CDR3 is TGTGCCAGCAGCCTTCAGGGGGGCCAGCCCCAGCATTTT.

The chain employs TRBV6-1 and TRBJ1-5; 12 bases are a match to TRBD1. The germline CDR1 and CDR2 sequences are MNHNS and SASEGT. This CDR3 is 19 amino acids long. V lost 3 bases and J lost 3; bases outside the gene matches: 12. The CDR3 loop is CASSDPLGQGAWDNQPQHF. The CDR3, as DNA: TGTGCCAGCAGTGATCCCCTGGGACAGGGGGCGTGGGACAATCAGCCCCAGCATTTT.

The chain is built from TRBV6-6 and TRBJ2-1, with 7 bases that match TRBD2. The CDR3 runs 15 residues. Losses at the gene ends were 4 bases for V and 2 bases for J; bases not matched to a gene: 5. In germline, CDR1 is MNHNY, CDR2 SVGAGI (reference sequence). The CDR3 DNA is TGTGCCAGCAGTTTGACTAGCACCACCTACAATGAGCAGTTCTTC. The encoded protein is CASSLTSTTYNEQFF.

The J gene is TRBJ2-3, the V gene TRBV5-1, with D possibly matching TRBD2 (7 bases). Trimming removed 7 bases at V and 5 bases at J, with 17 bases between. This CDR3 has 14 amino acids. Germline values: CDR1 SGHRS, CDR2 YFSETQ. This chain's CDR3 is CASGGGRSVDTQYF. In DNA, the CDR3 is TGCGCCAGCGGGGGGGGCCGGTCCGTAGATACGCAGTATTTT.

This clone was seen more than once but under ten times. J is TRBJ2-2 and V is TRBV6-2 or TRBV6-3; tentatively, D is TRBD2 (6 bases). CDR1 is MNHEY and CDR2 is SVGEGT in the germline V gene. CDR3 size: 14 residues. Between the trimmed V and J ends, which lost 3 bases and 5 bases, there was a span of 10 bases. CDR3 sequence: CASSYMGRTGELFF. In DNA, the CDR3 is TGTGCCAGCAGTTATATGGGGAGGACCGGGGAGCTGTTTTTT.

The rearrangement joins TRBV10-3 to TRBJ2-1; 7 bases match TRBD2. V trimming: 4 bases; J trimming: 5 bases; junction bases outside the gene matches: 2. The CDR3 runs 13 residues. From germline, CDR1 is ENHRY and CDR2 SYGVKD. The CDR3 region is CAISASGNNEQFF. CDR3 DNA sequence: TGTGCCATCAGTGCTAGCGGAAACAATGAGCAGTTCTTC.

The chain recombines TRBV15 with TRBJ2-4; D remains unclear. CDR1 and CDR2 (germline): LNHNV, YYDKDF (reference sequence). V was cut by 0 bases and J by 8 bases, with 14 bases left in between. This CDR3 comprises 15 residues. This chain's CDR3 is CATSRDLSQTDIQYF. As DNA, the CDR3 is TGTGCCACCAGCAGAGATTTGTCACAGACGGACATTCAGTACTTC.

The chain employs TRBV4-2 and TRBJ2-3, with TRBD1 as a possible D gene (6 bases). Trimming shortened V by 1 base and J by 4 bases, and 9 bases separated the two germline ends. Per the germline V gene, CDR1 is LGHNA and CDR2 is YNFKEQ. The CDR3 loop spans 14 amino acids. The CDR3 reads CASSQVGAADTQYF. In DNA form, the CDR3 reads TGTGCCAGCAGCCAAGTGGGGGCCGCAGATACGCAGTATTTT.

The chain has TRBV18 and TRBJ1-5; a possible D gene is TRBD1 (6 bases). Trimming removed 0 bases at V and 7 bases at J, with 7 bases between. In germline, CDR1 is KGHSH, CDR2 LQKENI. This CDR3 region has 13 residues. The CDR3 loop is CASSPPGQQPQHF. The CDR3 DNA reads as TGTGCCAGCTCACCACCGGGACAACAGCCCCAGCATTTT.

The chain is built from TRBV20-1 and TRBJ2-1; D remains ambiguous. The germline CDR1 and CDR2 sequences are DFQATT and SNEGSKA (reference sequence). V lost 3 bases and J 7 bases, leaving 7 bases between the germline ends. The CDR3 is made up of 11 amino acids. CDR3 residues: CSARAGNEQFF. The CDR3 nucleotides read TGCAGTGCTAGGGCCGGGAATGAGCAGTTCTTC.

The V and J genes are TRBV13 and TRBJ2-2, with 10 bases lining up with TRBD2. The ends lost 8 bases at V and 7 bases at J; junction bases unmatched: 10. The CDR3 runs to 15 residues. In germline, CDR1 is PRHDT, CDR2 FYEKMQ (reference sequence). Here the CDR3 DNA reads TGTGCCAGCCTTAGAGCGGGAGGGCCTATCGGGGAGCTGTTTTTT. Its protein product is CASLRAGGPIGELFF.

The chain recombines TRBV14 with TRBJ2-3; 7 bases are a match to TRBD1. Germline loops: CDR1 SGHDN, CDR2 FVKESK. The CDR3 loop spans 16 amino acids. The V gene end was trimmed by 2 bases and the J gene end by 4 bases; junction bases not matched to a gene: 9. The CDR3 DNA follows: TGTGCCAGCAGCCAATACCTTGACAGGGCTCCAGATACGCAGTATTTT. Its protein is CASSQYLDRAPDTQYF.